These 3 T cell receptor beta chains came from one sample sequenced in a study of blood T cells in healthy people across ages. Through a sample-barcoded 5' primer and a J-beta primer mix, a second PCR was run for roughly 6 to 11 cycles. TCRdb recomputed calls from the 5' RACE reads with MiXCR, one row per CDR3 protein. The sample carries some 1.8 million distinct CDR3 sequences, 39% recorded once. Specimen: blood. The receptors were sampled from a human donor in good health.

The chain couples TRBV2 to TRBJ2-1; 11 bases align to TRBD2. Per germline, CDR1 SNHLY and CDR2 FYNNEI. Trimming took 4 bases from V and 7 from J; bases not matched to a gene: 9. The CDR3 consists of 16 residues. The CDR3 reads CASSGLTSGVSNEQFF. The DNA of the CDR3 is TGTGCCAGCAGTGGCTTGACTAGCGGGGTTTCAAATGAGCAGTTCTTC.

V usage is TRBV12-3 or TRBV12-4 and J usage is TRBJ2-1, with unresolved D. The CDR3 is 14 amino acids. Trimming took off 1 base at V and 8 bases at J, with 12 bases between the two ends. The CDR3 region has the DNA TGTGCCAGCAGTTTAGGTCCGATCGGTGATGAGCAGTTCTTC. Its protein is CASSLGPIGDEQFF.

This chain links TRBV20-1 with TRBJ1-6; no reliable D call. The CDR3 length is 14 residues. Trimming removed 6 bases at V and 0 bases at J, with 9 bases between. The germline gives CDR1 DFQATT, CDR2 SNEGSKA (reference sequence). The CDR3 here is CSAKDDSYNSPLHF. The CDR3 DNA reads TGCAGTGCCAAGGACGACTCCTATAATTCACCCCTCCACTTT.